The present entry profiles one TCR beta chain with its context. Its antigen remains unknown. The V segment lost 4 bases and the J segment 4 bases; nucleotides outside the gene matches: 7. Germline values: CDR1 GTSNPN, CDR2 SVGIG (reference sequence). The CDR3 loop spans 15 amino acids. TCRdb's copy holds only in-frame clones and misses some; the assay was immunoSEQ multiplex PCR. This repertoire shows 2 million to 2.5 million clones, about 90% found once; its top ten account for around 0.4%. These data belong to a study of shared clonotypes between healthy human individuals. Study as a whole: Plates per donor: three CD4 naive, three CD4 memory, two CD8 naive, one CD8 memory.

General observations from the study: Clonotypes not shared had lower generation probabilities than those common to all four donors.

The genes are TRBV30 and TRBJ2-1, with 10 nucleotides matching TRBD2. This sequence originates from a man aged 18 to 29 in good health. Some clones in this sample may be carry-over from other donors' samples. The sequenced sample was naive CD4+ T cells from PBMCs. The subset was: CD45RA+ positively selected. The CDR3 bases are TGTGCCTGGACCCGACTAGCGGGTGGGTACAATGAGCAGTTCTTC. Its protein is CAWTRLAGGYNEQFF.